The sequence of this T cell receptor beta chain was determined in a study of T cell responses to AZD1222 COVID-19 vaccine. Investigators merged groups given second doses at roughly 4 or roughly 12 weeks. Germline-derived CDR1 and CDR2 are SGHVS and FNYEAQ. J lost 5 bases, V lost 1 base, and 5 bases had no gene match. CDR3 length equals 17 residues. Here immunoSEQ multiplex PCR was the method, and the copy in TCRdb shows in-frame clones only, minus some. The sample consists of roughly 140,000 clones, under 90% of them appearing once. Broader study findings: Baseline testing showed seropositivity in only six AZD1222 recipients.

As for this clone: The target antigen is unknown.

The sequence was collected from an adult who received the AZD1222 COVID-19 vaccine. Sequenced here: peripheral blood, sampled 28 days after the second AZD1222 dose. The chain recombines TRBV7-6 with TRBJ2-2; 12 positions agree with TRBD1. CDR3 protein: CASSLVGQGAYTGELFF. DNA for the CDR3: TGTGCCAGCAGCTTAGTGGGACAGGGGGCATATACCGGGGAGCTGTTTTTT.